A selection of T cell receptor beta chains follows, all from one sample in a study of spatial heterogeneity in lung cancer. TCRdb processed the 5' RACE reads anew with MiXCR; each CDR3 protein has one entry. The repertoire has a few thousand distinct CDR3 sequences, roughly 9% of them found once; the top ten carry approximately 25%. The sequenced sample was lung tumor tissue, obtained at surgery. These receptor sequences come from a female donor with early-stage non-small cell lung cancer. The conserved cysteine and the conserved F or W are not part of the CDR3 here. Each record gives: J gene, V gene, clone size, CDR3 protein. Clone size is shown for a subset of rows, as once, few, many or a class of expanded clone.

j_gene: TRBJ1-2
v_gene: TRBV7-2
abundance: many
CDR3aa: ASSLDRDYGYT

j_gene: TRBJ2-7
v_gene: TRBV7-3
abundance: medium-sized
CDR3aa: ASSLMGGEQY

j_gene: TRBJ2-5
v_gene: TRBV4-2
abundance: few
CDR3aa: ASSAAGTGGGETQY

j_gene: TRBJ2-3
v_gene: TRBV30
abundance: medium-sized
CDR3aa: AWQDRDTQY

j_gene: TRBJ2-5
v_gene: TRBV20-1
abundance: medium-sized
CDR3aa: SARDWAVDRVRETQY

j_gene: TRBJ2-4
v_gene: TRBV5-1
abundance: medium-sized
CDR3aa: ASSLEGRTGSIQY

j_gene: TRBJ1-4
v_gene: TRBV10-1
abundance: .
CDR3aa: ASSDGEKLF

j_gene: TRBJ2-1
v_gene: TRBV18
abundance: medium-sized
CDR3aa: ASSPLQGIGYNEQF

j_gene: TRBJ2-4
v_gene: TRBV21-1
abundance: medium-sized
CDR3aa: ASSPPGDLNIQY

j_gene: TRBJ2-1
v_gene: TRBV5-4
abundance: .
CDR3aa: ASSLEASGYNEQF